The 17 T cell receptor beta chains presented below share a single source sample, sequenced in a study of blood T cell repertoires in COVID-19. Sequenced by immunoSEQ multiplex PCR; TCRdb stores in-frame clones only, minus some. The profile covers some 420,000 clones, with approximately 90% appearing a single time and more than 0.95% taken by the ten largest. The sample comprised PBMCs or T cells enriched from blood (not recorded which). The receptor set was obtained from a man aged 25-45 years who had recovered from COVID-19.

The chain carries TRBV27 and TRBJ2-7, with TRBD2 identical over 7 bases. The CDR3 is 13 amino acids. With 9 bases clipped from V and 1 base from J, the junction kept 6 bases outside the gene matches. Germline CDR1 and CDR2: MNHEY and SMNVEV (reference sequence). CDR3 region: CASSGTTSYEQYF. The CDR3 region has the DNA TGTGCCAGTTCGGGGACTACATCCTACGAGCAGTACTTC.

The chain links TRBV5-1 to TRBJ2-7; D is perhaps TRBD1 (6 bases). V lost 4 bases to trimming and J lost 2 bases, with 16 bases between them. Germline V gene data show CDR1 as SGHRS and CDR2 as YFSETQ. CDR3 size: 15 residues. CDR3 residues: CASSMTGTPPYEQYF. CDR3 coding DNA: TGCGCCAGCAGCATGACCGGGACACCACCCTACGAGCAGTACTTC.

This chain links TRBV28 with TRBJ1-5; 7 nucleotides match TRBD1. J gave up 2 bases and V 2 bases, and 3 bases lay outside the gene matches. This CDR3 region has 15 residues. CDR1 MDHEN and CDR2 SYDVKM come from the germline V gene. Written as DNA, the CDR3 is TGTGCCAGCAGTTTAGAGGGGGCAGGCAATCAGCCCCAGCATTTT. Protein sequence: CASSLEGAGNQPQHF.

This chain joins TRBV5-1 and TRBJ2-1, with TRBD2 matching over 12 bases. This CDR3 comprises 15 residues. Germline CDR1 and CDR2: SGHRS and YFSETQ. V dropped 4 bases and J dropped 9; count of bases not matched to a gene: 8. CDR3 protein: CASSLTSGSSGEQFF. The CDR3 bases are TGCGCCAGCAGCCTGACTAGCGGGAGCTCGGGTGAGCAGTTCTTC.

This chain links TRBV28 with TRBJ1-2, with 8 bases lining up with TRBD1. The trim removed 6 bases at V and 2 bases at J, leaving 8 bases unmatched. CDR1 and CDR2 (germline): MDHEN, SYDVKM. The CDR3 is 15 residues long. The DNA for the CDR3 is TGTGCCAGCAGACAGGGGGGGTCGGGGAACTATGGCTACACCTTC. Protein product: CASRQGGSGNYGYTF.

The rearrangement uses TRBV28 and TRBJ2-1; 11 bases match TRBD2. From germline, CDR1 is MDHEN and CDR2 SYDVKM. V shed 10 bases, J shed 4 bases, and the junction held 9 bases outside the gene matches. The CDR3 length is 15 residues. The CDR3 region has the DNA TGTGCCACCATTAATACTAGCGGGGGATACAATGAGCAGTTCTTC. It translates to CATINTSGGYNEQFF.

The sample holds a few counts of this clone. The rearrangement uses TRBV25-1 and TRBJ2-5, with D perhaps TRBD2 (6 bases). CDR1 is MGHDK and CDR2 is SYGVNS in the germline V gene. This CDR3 region has 11 residues. The ends were cut back, 6 bases at V and 4 bases at J, with 6 bases in the middle. The CDR3 bases are TGTGCCAGCAGGGGGGGAGAGACCCAGTACTTC. Amino acids: CASRGGETQYF.

This clone was detected once. The J gene is TRBJ2-7, the V gene TRBV9; D possibly corresponds to TRBD2 (7 bases). Trimming pared 7 bases from V and 0 bases from J, leaving 11 bases between. The germline V gene has CDR1 SGDLS and CDR2 YYNGEE. CDR3 length: 13 residues. CDR3 bases: TGTGCCAGCGGGGGGGCGGTCTCCTACGAGCAGTACTTC. Protein sequence: CASGGAVSYEQYF.

This chain uses TRBV7-9 with TRBJ1-2; D not resolved. The germline V gene has CDR1 SEHNR and CDR2 FQNEAQ (reference sequence). The CDR3 has 15 residues. The V gene lost 3 bases and the J gene lost 4 bases, with 15 bases spanning the gap. The CDR3 loop is CASSFIGSAGYGYTF. As DNA, the CDR3 is TGTGCCAGCAGCTTTATAGGGTCCGCGGGCTATGGCTACACCTTC.

This chain connects TRBV3-1 (or the pseudogene TRBV3-2) to TRBJ2-5; D unresolved. Germline-derived CDR1 and CDR2 are LGHDT and YNNKEL (reference sequence). V lost 1 base, J lost 14 bases, and 14 bases lay in between. The CDR3 is 12 amino acids. CDR3 protein: CASSQVRAVEYF. The CDR3 DNA reads TGTGCCAGCAGCCAAGTGAGAGCCGTCGAATACTTC.

The rearrangement links TRBV19 to TRBJ1-5; D possibly corresponds to TRBD1 (6 bases). The CDR3 extends over 14 amino acids. The V end was cut by 9 bases, the J end by 7 bases, with 19 bases between. The V gene's germline CDR1 is LNHDA and CDR2 SQIVND (reference sequence). This chain's CDR3 is CASSRDTQDQPQHF. CDR3 nucleotide sequence: TGTGCCAGCTCCCGGGACACGCAAGACCAGCCCCAGCATTTT.

This chain joins TRBV29-1 and TRBJ2-1, with D tentatively TRBD2 (6 bases). CDR3 length: 14 amino acids. The V gene's germline CDR1 is SQVTM and CDR2 ANQGSEA. V was pared by 3 bases and J by 2 bases, with 11 bases between. Here the CDR3 reads CSVERGGAYNEQFF. Here the CDR3 DNA reads TGCAGCGTTGAGCGGGGTGGGGCCTACAATGAGCAGTTCTTC.

This clone was detected only once. The V gene is TRBV19, the J gene TRBJ2-1, with 9 positions matching TRBD2. CDR3 length equals 16 residues. Germline CDR1 is LNHDA and CDR2 is SQIVND (reference sequence). V gave up 5 bases and J gave up 4 bases; unmatched junction bases: 9. The CDR3 loop reads CASSPTIAGAYNEQFF. The CDR3 DNA follows: TGTGCCAGTAGTCCGACCATAGCGGGAGCGTACAATGAGCAGTTCTTC. The variable domain in full, completed from reference TRBV19 and TRBJ2-1, reads DGGITQSPKYLFRKEGQNVTLSCEQNLNHDAMYWYRQDPGQGLRLIYYSQIVNDFQKGDIAEGYSVSREKKESFPLTVTSAQKNPTAFYLCASSPTIAGAYNEQFFGPGTRLTVL.

This clone was recorded a few times. This sequence joins TRBV11-1 and TRBJ1-2, with D possibly matching TRBD1 (6 bases). CDR1 and CDR2 from the germline V gene are SGHAT and FQDESV (reference sequence). This CDR3 has 14 amino acids. With 4 bases removed from V and 11 bases from J, the gap between germline ends came to 20 bases. The CDR3: CASSSYQGMASYTF. The DNA for the CDR3 is TGTGCCAGCAGCTCCTACCAGGGGATGGCGAGTTACACCTTC.

This chain links TRBV27 with TRBJ2-7; 7 bases are shared with TRBD2. Germline CDR1 MNHEY, CDR2 SMNVEV (reference sequence). J lost 3 bases, V lost 4 bases, and 3 bases had no gene match. This CDR3 is 13 amino acids long. Written as DNA, the CDR3 is TGTGCCAGCAGTTATACGGGAGGCTACGAGCAGTACTTC. Encoded protein: CASSYTGGYEQYF.

The chain combines TRBV6-5 with TRBJ2-1; 9 bases are a match to TRBD2. This CDR3 region has 14 residues. CDR1 and CDR2 (germline): MNHEY, SVGAGI. V dropped 6 bases and J dropped 4; count of bases not matched to a gene: 4. As DNA, the CDR3 is TGTGCCAGCAGCTCTAGCGGGGCGTACAATGAGCAGTTCTTC. Translation: CASSSSGAYNEQFF.

The rearrangement joins TRBV19 to TRBJ1-2; weak D call: TRBD1 (6 bases). Germline-derived CDR1 and CDR2 are LNHDA and SQIVND (reference sequence). The CDR3 consists of 17 residues. The V and J ends lost 2 bases and 10 bases respectively, with 26 bases between them. For the CDR3, the DNA is TGTGCCAGTAGTATACCGCTGGGGGCTGTTGCCAACTTTTACTACACCTTC. Translation: CASSIPLGAVANFYYTF. Full variable domain (outside the CDR3, taken from reference TRBV19 and TRBJ1-2): DGGITQSPKYLFRKEGQNVTLSCEQNLNHDAMYWYRQDPGQGLRLIYYSQIVNDFQKGDIAEGYSVSREKKESFPLTVTSAQKNPTAFYLCASSIPLGAVANFYYTFGSGTRLTVV.